This T cell receptor beta chain emerged from a study of neoadjuvant anti-PD-1 for oral cavity cancer. Study summary: Before surgery, most patients got three to four biweekly 3 mg/kg nivolumab doses. Non-progressing patients received a fourth nivolumab dose near day 43, then surgery on days 50-56.

V shed 1 base and J shed 5 bases, with 8 bases lying between them. CDR3 length: 13 residues. Germline V gene lookup returns CDR1 SGHVS and CDR2 FQNEAQ. As concerns this clone: Its antigen is as yet unknown.

Some clones are missing from TCRdb's copy, which holds only in-frame ones; the method was immunoSEQ multiplex PCR. Here the sample spans about 16,000 clones, roughly 60% being singletons. Study-level points and caveats: PBMC Gini-index clonality exceeded responders' in non-responders post-nivolumab.

This clonotype originated in a person between 35 and 79 years old with oral cavity squamous cell carcinoma. The chain recombines TRBV7-8 with TRBJ2-5; the D gene is possibly TRBD2 (5 bases). The specimen was PBMCs, collected before nivolumab (anti-PD-1) treatment. CDR3 residues: CASSLGSVETQYF. For the CDR3, the DNA is TGTGCCAGCAGCTTAGGTAGCGTGGAGACCCAGTACTTC.